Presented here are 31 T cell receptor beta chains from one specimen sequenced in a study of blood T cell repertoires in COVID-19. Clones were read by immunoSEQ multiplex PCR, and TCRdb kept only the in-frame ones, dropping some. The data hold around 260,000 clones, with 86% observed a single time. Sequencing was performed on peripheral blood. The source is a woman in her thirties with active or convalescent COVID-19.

CDR3 DNA: TGTGCCAGCAGCGGATTTAGCGGGGGGCCGGATACGCAGTATTTT. Translating it yields CASSGFSGGPDTQYF. The chain joins TRBV9 to TRBJ2-3, with 10 nucleotides matching TRBD2. Looked up from germline, CDR1 is SGDLS and CDR2 is YYNGEE. V was pared by 3 bases and J by 6 bases, with 7 bases of the junction left unmatched. The CDR3 has 15 residues.

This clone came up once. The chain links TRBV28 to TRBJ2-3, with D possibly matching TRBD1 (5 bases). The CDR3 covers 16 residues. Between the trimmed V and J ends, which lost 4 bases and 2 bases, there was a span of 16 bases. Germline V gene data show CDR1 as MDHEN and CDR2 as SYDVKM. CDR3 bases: TGTGCCAGCAGTTACGGACAAAGACTGAACACAGATACGCAGTATTTT. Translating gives CASSYGQRLNTDTQYF.

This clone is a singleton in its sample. CDR3 sequence (DNA): TGTGCCAGCAGCACCGGGACAGGGCCTGGTGGCTACACCTTC. It yields the protein CASSTGTGPGGYTF. V gene TRBV5-4 combines with J gene TRBJ1-2; 9 bases match TRBD1. J was trimmed by 7 bases and V by 4 bases; bases with no gene match: 8. The CDR3 contains 14 residues. The V gene's germline CDR1 is SGHNT and CDR2 YYREEE (reference sequence).

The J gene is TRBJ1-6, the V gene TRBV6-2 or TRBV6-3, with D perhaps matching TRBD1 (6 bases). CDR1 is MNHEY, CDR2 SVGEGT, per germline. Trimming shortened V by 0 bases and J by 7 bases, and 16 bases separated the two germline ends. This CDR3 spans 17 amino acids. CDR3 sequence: CASSYSTYRVPNSPLHF. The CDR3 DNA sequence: TGTGCCAGCAGTTACTCTACCTACAGGGTCCCCAATTCACCCCTCCACTTT.

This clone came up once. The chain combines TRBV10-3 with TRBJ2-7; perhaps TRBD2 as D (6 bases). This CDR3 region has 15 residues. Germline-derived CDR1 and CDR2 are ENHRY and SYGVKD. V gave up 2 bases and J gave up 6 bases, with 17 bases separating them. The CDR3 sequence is CAISEGAGRSSEQYF. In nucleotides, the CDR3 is TGTGCCATCAGTGAGGGGGCAGGGAGGAGCTCCGAGCAGTACTTC.

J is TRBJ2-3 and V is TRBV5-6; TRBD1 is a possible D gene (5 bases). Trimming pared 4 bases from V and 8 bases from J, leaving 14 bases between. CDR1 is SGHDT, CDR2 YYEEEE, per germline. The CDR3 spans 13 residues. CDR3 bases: TGTGCCAGCAGCGTCCTAGGGGCTGGTACGCAGTATTTT. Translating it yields CASSVLGAGTQYF.

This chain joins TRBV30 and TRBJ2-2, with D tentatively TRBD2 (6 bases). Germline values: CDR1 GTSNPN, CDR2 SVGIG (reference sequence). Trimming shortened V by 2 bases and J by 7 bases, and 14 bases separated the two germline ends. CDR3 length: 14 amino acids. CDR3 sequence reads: CAWSSGTGDGELFF. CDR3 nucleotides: TGTGCCTGGAGTTCAGGGACGGGGGACGGGGAGCTGTTTTTT.

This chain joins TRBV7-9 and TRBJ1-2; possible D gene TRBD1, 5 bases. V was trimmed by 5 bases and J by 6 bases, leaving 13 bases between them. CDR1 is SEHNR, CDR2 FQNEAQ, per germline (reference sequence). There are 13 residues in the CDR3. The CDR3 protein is CASSRRGGDGYTF. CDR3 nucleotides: TGTGCCAGCAGCCGGCGGGGAGGGGATGGCTACACCTTC.

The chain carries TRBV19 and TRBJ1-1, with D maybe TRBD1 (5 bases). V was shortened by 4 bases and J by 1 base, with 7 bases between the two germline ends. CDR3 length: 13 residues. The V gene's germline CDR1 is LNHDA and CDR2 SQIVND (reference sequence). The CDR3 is CASSTQGNTEAFF. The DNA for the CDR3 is TGTGCCAGTAGTACCCAGGGGAACACTGAAGCTTTCTTT.

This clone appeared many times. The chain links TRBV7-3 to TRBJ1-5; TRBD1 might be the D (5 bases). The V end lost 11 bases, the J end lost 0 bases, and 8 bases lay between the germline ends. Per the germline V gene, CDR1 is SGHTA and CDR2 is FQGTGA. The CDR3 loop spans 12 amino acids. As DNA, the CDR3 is TGTGCCGGACAAAATAGCAATCAGCCCCAGCATTTT. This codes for CAGQNSNQPQHF.

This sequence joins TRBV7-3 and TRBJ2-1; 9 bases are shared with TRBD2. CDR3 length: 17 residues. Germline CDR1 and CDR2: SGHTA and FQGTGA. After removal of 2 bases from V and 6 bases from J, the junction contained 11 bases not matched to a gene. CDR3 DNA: TGTGCCAGCAGCTTATTGGGCGGCGGGGGGGCCGCCAATGAGCAGTTCTTC. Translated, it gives CASSLLGGGGAANEQFF.

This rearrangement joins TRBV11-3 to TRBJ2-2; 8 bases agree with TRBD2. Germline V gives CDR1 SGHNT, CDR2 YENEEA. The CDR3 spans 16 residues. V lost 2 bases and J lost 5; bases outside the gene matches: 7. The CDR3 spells CASSLQAGDGTGELFF. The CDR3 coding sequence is TGTGCCAGCAGCTTACAAGCGGGGGACGGGACCGGGGAGCTGTTTTTT.

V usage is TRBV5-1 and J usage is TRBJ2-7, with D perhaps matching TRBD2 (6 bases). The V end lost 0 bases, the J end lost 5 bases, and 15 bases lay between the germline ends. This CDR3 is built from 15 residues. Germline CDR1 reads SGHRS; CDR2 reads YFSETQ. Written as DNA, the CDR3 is TGCGCCAGCAGCTTGGTAACCGGGGGAGAGGACGAGCAGTACTTC. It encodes CASSLVTGGEDEQYF.

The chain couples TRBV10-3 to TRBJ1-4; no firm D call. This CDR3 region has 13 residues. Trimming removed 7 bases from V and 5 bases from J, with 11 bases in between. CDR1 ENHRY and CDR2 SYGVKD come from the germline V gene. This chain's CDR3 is CAITPRANEKLFF. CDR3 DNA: TGTGCCATCACCCCTAGAGCCAATGAAAAACTGTTTTTT.

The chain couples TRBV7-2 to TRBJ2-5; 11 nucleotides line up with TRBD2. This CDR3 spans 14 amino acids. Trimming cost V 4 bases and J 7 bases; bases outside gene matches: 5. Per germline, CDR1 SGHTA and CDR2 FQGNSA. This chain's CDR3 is CASSSSGGSGTQYF. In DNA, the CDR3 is TGTGCCAGCAGCTCTAGCGGGGGGTCCGGGACCCAGTACTTC.

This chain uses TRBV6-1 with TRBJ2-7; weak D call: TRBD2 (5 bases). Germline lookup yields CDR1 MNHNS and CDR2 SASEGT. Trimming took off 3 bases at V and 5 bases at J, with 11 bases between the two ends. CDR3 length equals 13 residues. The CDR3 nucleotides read TGTGCCAGCAGTGAGGAGGTTCGGGACGAGCAGTACTTC. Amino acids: CASSEEVRDEQYF.

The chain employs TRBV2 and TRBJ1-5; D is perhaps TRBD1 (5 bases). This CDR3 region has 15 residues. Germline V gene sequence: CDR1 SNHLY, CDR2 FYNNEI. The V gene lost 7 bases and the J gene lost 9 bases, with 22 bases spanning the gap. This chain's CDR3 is CASTRGRGEDRPQHF. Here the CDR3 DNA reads TGTGCCAGCACTAGAGGAAGGGGCGAGGATCGGCCCCAGCATTTT.

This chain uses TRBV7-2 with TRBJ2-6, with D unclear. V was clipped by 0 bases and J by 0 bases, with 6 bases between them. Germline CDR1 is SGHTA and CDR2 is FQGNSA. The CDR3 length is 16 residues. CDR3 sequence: CASSLARSSGANVLTF. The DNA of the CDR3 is TGTGCCAGCAGCTTAGCGAGGAGCTCTGGGGCCAACGTCCTGACTTTC. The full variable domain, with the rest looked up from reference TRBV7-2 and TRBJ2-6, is GAGVSQSPSNKVTEKGKDVELRCDPISGHTALYWYRQSLGQGLEFLIYFQGNSAPDKSGLPSDRFSAERTGGSVSTLTIQRTQQEDSAVYLCASSLARSSGANVLTFGAGSRLTVL.

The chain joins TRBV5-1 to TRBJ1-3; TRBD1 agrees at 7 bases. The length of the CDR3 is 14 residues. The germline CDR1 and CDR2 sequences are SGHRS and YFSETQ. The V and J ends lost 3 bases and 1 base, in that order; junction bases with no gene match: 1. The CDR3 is CASSSGQSGNTIYF. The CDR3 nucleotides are TGCGCCAGCAGCTCGGGACAGTCTGGAAACACCATATATTTT.

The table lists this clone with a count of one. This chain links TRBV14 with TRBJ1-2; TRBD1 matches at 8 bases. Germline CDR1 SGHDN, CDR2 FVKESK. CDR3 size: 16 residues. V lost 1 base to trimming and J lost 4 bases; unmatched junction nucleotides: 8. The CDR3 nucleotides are TGTGCCAGCAGCCAAGCCACCGGACAGGGACTCTATGGCTACACCTTC. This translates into CASSQATGQGLYGYTF.

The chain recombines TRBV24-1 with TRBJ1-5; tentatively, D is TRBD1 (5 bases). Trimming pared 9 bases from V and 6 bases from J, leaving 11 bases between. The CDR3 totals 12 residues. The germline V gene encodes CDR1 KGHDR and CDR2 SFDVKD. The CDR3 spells CATHSRGQPQHF. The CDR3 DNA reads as TGTGCCACCCACTCAAGGGGTCAGCCCCAGCATTTT.

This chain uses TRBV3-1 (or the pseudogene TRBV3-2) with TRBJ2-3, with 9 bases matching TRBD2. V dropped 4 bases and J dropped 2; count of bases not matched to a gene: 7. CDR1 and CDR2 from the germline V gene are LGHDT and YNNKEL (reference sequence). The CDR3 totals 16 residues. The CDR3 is CASSPRPSGVTDTQYF. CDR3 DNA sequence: TGTGCCAGCAGCCCCAGACCTAGCGGGGTCACAGATACGCAGTATTTT.

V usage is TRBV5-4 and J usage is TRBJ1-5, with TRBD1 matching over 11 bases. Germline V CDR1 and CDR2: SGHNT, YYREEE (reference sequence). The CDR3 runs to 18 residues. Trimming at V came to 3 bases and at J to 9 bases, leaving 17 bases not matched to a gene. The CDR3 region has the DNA TGTGCCAGCAGCTCGAAAAGCGACGGACAGGGGGCGGGGGGGCCCCAGCATTTT. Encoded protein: CASSSKSDGQGAGGPQHF.

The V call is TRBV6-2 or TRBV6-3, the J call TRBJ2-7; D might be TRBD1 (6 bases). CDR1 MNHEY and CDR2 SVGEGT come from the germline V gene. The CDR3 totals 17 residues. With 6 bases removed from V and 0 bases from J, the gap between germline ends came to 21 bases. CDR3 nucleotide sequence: TGTGCCAGCAGATACCCCCCGGACAGCCTGCTCTCCTACGAGCAGTACTTC. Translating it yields CASRYPPDSLLSYEQYF.

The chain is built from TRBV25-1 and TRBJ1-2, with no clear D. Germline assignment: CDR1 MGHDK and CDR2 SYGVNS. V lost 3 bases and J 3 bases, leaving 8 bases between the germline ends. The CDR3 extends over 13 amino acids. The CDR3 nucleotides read TGTGCCAGCAGTGACCCCCCGGACTATGGCTACACCTTC. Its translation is CASSDPPDYGYTF.

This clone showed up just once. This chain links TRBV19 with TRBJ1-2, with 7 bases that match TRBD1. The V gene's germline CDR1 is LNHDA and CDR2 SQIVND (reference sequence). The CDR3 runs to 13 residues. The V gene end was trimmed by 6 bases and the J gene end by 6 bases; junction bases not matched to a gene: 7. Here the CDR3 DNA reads TGTGCCAGTAGCTTACAGGGGTTCGATGGCTACACCTTC. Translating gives CASSLQGFDGYTF.

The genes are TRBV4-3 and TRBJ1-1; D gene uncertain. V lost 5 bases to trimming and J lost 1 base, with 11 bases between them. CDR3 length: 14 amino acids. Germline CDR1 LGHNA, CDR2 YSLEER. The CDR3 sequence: CASSLQIQNTEAFF. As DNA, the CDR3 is TGCGCCAGCAGCTTACAGATACAGAACACTGAAGCTTTCTTT.

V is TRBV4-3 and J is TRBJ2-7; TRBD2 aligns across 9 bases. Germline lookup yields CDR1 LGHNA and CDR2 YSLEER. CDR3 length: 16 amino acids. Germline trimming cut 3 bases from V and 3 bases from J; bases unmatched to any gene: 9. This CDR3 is CASSQSSGSGGYEQYF. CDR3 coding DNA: TGCGCCAGCAGCCAGAGCAGTGGTAGCGGGGGCTACGAGCAGTACTTC.

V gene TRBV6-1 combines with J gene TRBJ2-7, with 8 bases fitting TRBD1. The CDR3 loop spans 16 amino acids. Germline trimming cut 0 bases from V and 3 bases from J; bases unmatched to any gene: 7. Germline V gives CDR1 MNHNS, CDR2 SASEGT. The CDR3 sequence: CASSEAPAGGYYEQYF. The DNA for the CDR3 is TGTGCCAGCAGTGAAGCGCCCGCAGGGGGCTACTACGAGCAGTACTTC.

The CDR3 reads CASSQDPRDSYGYTF. The CDR3 DNA is TGCGCCAGCAGCCAAGATCCCCGGGACAGCTATGGCTACACCTTC. This chain joins TRBV4-3 and TRBJ1-2, with TRBD1 identical over 7 bases. V dropped 0 bases and J dropped 4; count of bases not matched to a gene: 5. The CDR3 has 15 amino acids. Germline CDR1 reads LGHNA; CDR2 reads YSLEER.

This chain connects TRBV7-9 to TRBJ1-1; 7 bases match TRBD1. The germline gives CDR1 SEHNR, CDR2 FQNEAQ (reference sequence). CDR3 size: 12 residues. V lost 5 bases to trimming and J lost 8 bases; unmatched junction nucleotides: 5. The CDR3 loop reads CASSIQGPEAFF. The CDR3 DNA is TGTGCCAGCAGCATACAGGGGCCCGAAGCTTTCTTT.